This TCR beta chain was found in a study of beta chain features in type 1 diabetes. Study conclusions and caveats: Researchers report that Type 1 diabetes patients had moderately but significantly shorter TCRB CDR3s across all four CD4+ subsets. Insertions at VDJ junctions were less frequent in type 1 diabetes patients. These patients also deleted more nucleotides at the same junctions. Comparison showed that naive, central memory and Treg TCRB repertoires appeared more similar among patients than among healthy donors.

With respect to this clone: Its specificity is unknown.

This CDR3 comprises 12 residues. CDR1 is SGHDT, CDR2 YYEEEE, per germline. V dropped 3 bases and J dropped 6 bases, with 7 bases sitting between them. What was sequenced were expressed TCRB transcripts, since all of the isolated RNA had been reverse transcribed. Sequenced by immunoSEQ multiplex PCR; TCRdb stores in-frame clones only, minus some. The repertoire holds roughly 400,000 clones, with roughly 14% as singletons. The specimen sequenced was naive CD4+ T cells from blood. This clonotype originated in a man aged 25 to 40 in good health. V is TRBV5-6 and J is TRBJ2-1; D unresolved. This CDR3 reads CASSSGLNEQFF. In nucleotides, the CDR3 is TGTGCCAGCAGCTCCGGTCTCAATGAGCAGTTCTTC.